Following are 6 T cell receptor beta chains from one sample sequenced in a study of blood T cell repertoires in COVID-19. TCRdb keeps only in-frame clones here, not all; method: immunoSEQ multiplex PCR. The sample includes fewer than 150,000 clones, less than 90% of them seen just once. Sequenced material: peripheral blood. All receptors derive from a man between 65 and 80 years old who had recovered from COVID-19.

The chain combines TRBV13 with TRBJ1-2; no reliable D call. Germline assignment: CDR1 PRHDT and CDR2 FYEKMQ (reference sequence). The CDR3 loop spans 14 amino acids. Trimming left V 0 bases short and J 5 bases short, with 10 bases between. The CDR3 DNA follows: TGTGCCAGCAGCTTAGGTTTCCGGGAGTATGGCTACACCTTC. It yields the protein CASSLGFREYGYTF. Using reference TRBV13 and TRBJ1-2 for the parts outside the CDR3, the full variable domain is AAGVIQSPRHLIKEKRETATLKCYPIPRHDTVYWYQQGPGQDPQFLISFYEKMQSDKGSIPDRFSAQQFSDYHSELNMSSLELGDSALYFCASSLGFREYGYTFGSGTRLTVV.

Details on this clone: At one end the junction does not follow the germline gene, possibly because of a read error. The rearrangement joins TRBV7-8 to TRBJ2-2, with D possibly matching TRBD2 (5 bases). This CDR3 spans 14 amino acids. Germline V gene lookup returns CDR1 SGHVS and CDR2 FQNEAQ. Here the CDR3 reads CASSLAPVSGELFF. In nucleotides, the CDR3 is TGTGCCAGCAGCCTAGCCCCGGTCTCCGGGGAGCTGTTTTTT. The full variable domain, completed using reference TRBV7-8 and TRBJ2-2, is GAGVSQSPRYKVAKRGQDVALRCDPISGHVSLFWYQQALGQGPEFLTYFQNEAQLDKSGLPSDRFFAERPEGSVSTLKIQRTQQEDSAVYLCASSLAPVSGELFFGEGSRLTVL.

V gene TRBV19 combines with J gene TRBJ2-2; D possibly corresponds to TRBD1 (5 bases). With 5 bases removed from V and 0 bases from J, the gap between germline ends came to 19 bases. Germline values: CDR1 LNHDA, CDR2 SQIVND (reference sequence). The CDR3 spans 18 residues. The CDR3 coding sequence is TGTGCCAGTAGTCGTACTCGAGCAGGCAGGGCGAACACCGGGGAGCTGTTTTTT. This gives the protein CASSRTRAGRANTGELFF.

In this sample, this clone turned up once. The genes are TRBV18 and TRBJ2-7; no definite D call. The germline V gene encodes CDR1 KGHSH and CDR2 LQKENI. The CDR3 is 14 amino acids. V was trimmed by 6 bases and J by 4 bases, leaving 16 bases between them. CDR3 nucleotides: TGTGCCAGCTCCCCCGGGTCTCAAAATTACGAGCAGTACTTC. Protein product: CASSPGSQNYEQYF. The full variable domain, its missing parts supplied by reference TRBV18 and TRBJ2-7, is NAGVMQNPRHLVRRRGQEARLRCSPMKGHSHVYWYRQLPEEGLKFMVYLQKENIIDESGMPKERFSAEFPKEGPSILRIQQVVRGDSAAYFCASSPGSQNYEQYFGPGTRLTVT.

This sequence joins TRBV28 and TRBJ2-1; the match to TRBD2 covers 10 bases. V trimming: 5 bases; J trimming: 6 bases; junction bases outside the gene matches: 10. Germline values: CDR1 MDHEN, CDR2 SYDVKM. The CDR3 is 16 amino acids. The CDR3 DNA reads TGTGCCAGCAGTCCCTCCGGGCTAGCGGGAGCCAATGAGCAGTTCTTC. Translated, it gives CASSPSGLAGANEQFF.

This CDR3 reads CASSRGGAFNEQFF. The CDR3 region has the DNA TGTGCCAGCAGTCGCGGGGGGGCTTTCAATGAGCAGTTCTTC. V gene TRBV28 combines with J gene TRBJ2-1; 9 bases are shared with TRBD2. The CDR3 consists of 14 residues. Germline values: CDR1 MDHEN, CDR2 SYDVKM. Trimming at V came to 5 bases and at J to 6 bases, leaving 5 bases not matched to a gene.